This TCR beta chain was captured by sequencing in a study of neoadjuvant nivolumab and ipilimumab in lung cancer. Study overall: The combination arm added day-1 ipilimumab 1 mg/kg to nivolumab 3 mg/kg on days 1, 15, 29.

General study points: Higher pretherapy blood TCR richness went with higher resected-tumor richness. TCR clonality did not significantly correlate with pathologic tumor regression.

Trimming left V 0 bases short and J 11 bases short, with 11 bases between. The CDR3 is made up of 12 amino acids. Per the germline V gene, CDR1 is SGHNT and CDR2 is YYREEE (reference sequence). Comment on this clone: Its specificity is unknown.

Produced via immunoSEQ multiplex PCR; TCRdb's table is partial and in-frame only. The table includes about 26,000 clones, 80% detected once. This sequence originates from an adult with non-small cell lung cancer. This chain joins TRBV5-4 and TRBJ1-1; weak D call: TRBD1 (5 bases). The input for sequencing was peripheral blood, taken before neoadjuvant nivolumab, alone or with ipilimumab. Written as DNA, the CDR3 is TGTGCCAGCAGCTTGGACGGAGAGGGGGCTTTCTTT. Translated: CASSLDGEGAFF.